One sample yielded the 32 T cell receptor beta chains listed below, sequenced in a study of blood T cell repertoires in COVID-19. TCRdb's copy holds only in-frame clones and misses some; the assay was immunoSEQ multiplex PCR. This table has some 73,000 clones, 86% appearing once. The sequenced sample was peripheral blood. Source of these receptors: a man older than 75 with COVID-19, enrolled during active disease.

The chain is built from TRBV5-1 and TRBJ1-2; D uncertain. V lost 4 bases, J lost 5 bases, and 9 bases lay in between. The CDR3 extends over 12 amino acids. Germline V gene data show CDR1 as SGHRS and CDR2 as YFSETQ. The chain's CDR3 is CASSGSVYGYTF. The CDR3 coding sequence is TGCGCCAGCAGCGGTTCGGTTTATGGCTACACCTTC.

The CDR3 region is CASSPSTGQYGYTF. The CDR3 region has the DNA TGTGCCAGCTCACCGTCGACAGGCCAATATGGCTACACCTTC. The chain carries TRBV18 and TRBJ1-2; the D gene is possibly TRBD1 (6 bases). CDR3 size: 14 residues. The ends were cut back, 3 bases at V and 5 bases at J, with 13 bases in the middle. Germline V lookup: CDR1 KGHSH, CDR2 LQKENI.

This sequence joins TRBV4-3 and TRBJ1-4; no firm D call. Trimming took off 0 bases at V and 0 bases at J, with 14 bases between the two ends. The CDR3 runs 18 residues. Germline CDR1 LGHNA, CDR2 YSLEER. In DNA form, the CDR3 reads TGCGCCAGCAGCCAAGATGTTCGAGGACTTTCAACTAATGAAAAACTGTTTTTT. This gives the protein CASSQDVRGLSTNEKLFF.

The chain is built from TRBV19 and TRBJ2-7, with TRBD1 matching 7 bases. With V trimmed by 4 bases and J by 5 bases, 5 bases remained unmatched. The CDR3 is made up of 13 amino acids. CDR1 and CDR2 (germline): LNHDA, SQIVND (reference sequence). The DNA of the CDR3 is TGTGCCAGTAGTACGACAGGGATCCACGAGCAGTACTTC. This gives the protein CASSTTGIHEQYF.

The CDR3 is CASSLNRWGDYGYTF. Written as DNA, the CDR3 is TGTGCCAGCAGCCTAAATAGGTGGGGCGACTATGGCTACACCTTC. J is TRBJ1-2 and V is TRBV9, with D possibly matching TRBD1 (5 bases). Germline V gene lookup returns CDR1 SGDLS and CDR2 YYNGEE. The CDR3 is 15 amino acids. V lost 4 bases and J lost 3, with 16 bases in between. Combining the CDR3 with reference TRBV9 and TRBJ1-2 gives the whole variable domain DSGVTQTPKHLITATGQRVTLRCSPRSGDLSVYWYQQSLDQGLQFLIQYYNGEERAKGNILERFSAQQFPDLHSELNLSSLELGDSALYFCASSLNRWGDYGYTFGSGTRLTVV.

The CDR3 region is CASGDRRAYNEQFF. The CDR3 nucleotides read TGTGCCAGCGGAGACAGGAGAGCCTACAATGAGCAGTTCTTC. The chain uses TRBV2 and TRBJ2-1; tentative D call: TRBD1 (6 bases). This CDR3 has 14 residues. Germline-derived CDR1 and CDR2 are SNHLY and FYNNEI. V shed 8 bases and J shed 2 bases, with 13 bases lying between them.

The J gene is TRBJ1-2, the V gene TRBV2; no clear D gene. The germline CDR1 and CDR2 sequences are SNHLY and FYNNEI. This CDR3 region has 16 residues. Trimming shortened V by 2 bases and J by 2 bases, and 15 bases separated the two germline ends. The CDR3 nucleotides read TGTGCCAGCAGTGAACTGGAGGGAAGAGAGAACTATGGCTACACCTTC. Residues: CASSELEGRENYGYTF. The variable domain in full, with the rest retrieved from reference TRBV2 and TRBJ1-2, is EPEVTQTPSHQVTQMGQEVILRCVPISNHLYFYWYRQILGQKVEFLVSFYNNEISEKSEIFDDQFSVERPDGSNFTLKIRSTKLEDSAMYFCASSELEGRENYGYTFGSGTRLTVV.

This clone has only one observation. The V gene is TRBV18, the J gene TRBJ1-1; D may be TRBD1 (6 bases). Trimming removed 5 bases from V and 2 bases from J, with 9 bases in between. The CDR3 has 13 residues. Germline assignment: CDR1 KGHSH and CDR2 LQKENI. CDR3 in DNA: TGTGCCAGCTCAGTACAGGGTAACACTGAAGCTTTCTTT. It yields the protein CASSVQGNTEAFF.

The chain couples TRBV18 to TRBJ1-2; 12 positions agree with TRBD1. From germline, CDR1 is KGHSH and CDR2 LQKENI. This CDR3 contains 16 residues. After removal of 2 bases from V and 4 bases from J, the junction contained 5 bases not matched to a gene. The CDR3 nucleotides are TGTGCCAGCTCACCAGGGACAGGGGGCGCAGTCTATGGCTACACCTTC. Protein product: CASSPGTGGAVYGYTF.

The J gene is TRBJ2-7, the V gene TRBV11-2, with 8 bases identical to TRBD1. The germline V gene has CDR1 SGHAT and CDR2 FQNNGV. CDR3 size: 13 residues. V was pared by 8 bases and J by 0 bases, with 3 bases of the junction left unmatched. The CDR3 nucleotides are TGTGCCAGCCGGGACAGGACCTCCTACGAGCAGTACTTC. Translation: CASRDRTSYEQYF. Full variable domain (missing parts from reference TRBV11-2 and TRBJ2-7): EAGVAQSPRYKIIEKRQSVAFWCNPISGHATLYWYQQILGQGPKLLIQFQNNGVVDDSQLPKDRFSAERLKGVDSTLKIQPAKLEDSAVYLCASRDRTSYEQYFGPGTRLTVT.

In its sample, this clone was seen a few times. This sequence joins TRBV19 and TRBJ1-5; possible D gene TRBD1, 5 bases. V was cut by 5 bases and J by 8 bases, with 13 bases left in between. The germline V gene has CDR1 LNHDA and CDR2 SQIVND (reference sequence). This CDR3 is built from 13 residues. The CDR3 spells CASSQGGSEPQHF. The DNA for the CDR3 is TGTGCCAGTAGTCAGGGAGGGAGTGAGCCCCAGCATTTT.

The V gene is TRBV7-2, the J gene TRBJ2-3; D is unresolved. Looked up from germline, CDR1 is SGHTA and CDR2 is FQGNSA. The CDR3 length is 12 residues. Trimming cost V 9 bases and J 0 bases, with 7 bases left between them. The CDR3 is CASRWSTDTQYF. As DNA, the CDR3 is TGTGCCAGTCGGTGGAGCACAGATACGCAGTATTTT.

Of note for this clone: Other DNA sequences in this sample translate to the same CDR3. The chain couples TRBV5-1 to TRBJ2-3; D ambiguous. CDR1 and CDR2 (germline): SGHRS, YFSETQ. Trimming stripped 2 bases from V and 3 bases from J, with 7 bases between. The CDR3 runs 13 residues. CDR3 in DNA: TGCGCCAGCAGCTTCTCTAGGACAGATACGCAGTATTTT. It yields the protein CASSFSRTDTQYF.

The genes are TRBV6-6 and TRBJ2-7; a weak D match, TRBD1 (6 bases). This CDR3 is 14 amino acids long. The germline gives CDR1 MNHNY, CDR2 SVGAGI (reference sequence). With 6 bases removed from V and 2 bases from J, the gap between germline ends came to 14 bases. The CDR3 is CASSRPTGTYEQYF. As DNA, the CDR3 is TGTGCCAGCAGCCGACCGACAGGTACCTACGAGCAGTACTTC.

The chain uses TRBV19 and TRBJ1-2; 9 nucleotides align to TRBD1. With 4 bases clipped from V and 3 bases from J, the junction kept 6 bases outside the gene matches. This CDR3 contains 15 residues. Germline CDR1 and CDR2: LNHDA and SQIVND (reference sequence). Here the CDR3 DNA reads TGTGCCAGTAGTAGGGACAGGGAAGGAGACTATGGCTACACCTTC. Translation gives CASSRDREGDYGYTF.

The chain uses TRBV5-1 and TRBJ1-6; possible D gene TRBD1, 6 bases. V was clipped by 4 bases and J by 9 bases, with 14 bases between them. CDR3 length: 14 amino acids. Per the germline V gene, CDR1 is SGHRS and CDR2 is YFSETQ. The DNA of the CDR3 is TGCGCCAGCAGCGGAACAGGGTCAAGTTCACCCCTCCACTTT. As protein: CASSGTGSSSPLHF.

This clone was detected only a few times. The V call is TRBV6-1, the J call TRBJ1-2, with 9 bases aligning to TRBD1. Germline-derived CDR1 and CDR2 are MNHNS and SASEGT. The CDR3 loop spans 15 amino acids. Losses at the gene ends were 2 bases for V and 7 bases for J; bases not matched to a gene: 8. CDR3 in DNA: TGTGCCAGCAGTGAACTGGGACAGGGAATAGCTGGCTACACCTTC. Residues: CASSELGQGIAGYTF.

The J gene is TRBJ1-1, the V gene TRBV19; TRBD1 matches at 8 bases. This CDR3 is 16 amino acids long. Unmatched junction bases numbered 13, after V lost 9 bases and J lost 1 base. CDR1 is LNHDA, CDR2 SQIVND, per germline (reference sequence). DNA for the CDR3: TGTGCCAGCCGGGGGGACAGGACAACGCGGAACACTGAAGCTTTCTTT. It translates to CASRGDRTTRNTEAFF. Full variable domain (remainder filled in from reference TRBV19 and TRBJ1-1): DGGITQSPKYLFRKEGQNVTLSCEQNLNHDAMYWYRQDPGQGLRLIYYSQIVNDFQKGDIAEGYSVSREKKESFPLTVTSAQKNPTAFYLCASRGDRTTRNTEAFFGQGTRLTVV.

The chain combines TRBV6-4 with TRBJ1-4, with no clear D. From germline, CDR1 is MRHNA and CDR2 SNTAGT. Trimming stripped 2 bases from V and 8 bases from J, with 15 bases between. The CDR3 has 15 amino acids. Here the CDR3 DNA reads TGTGCCAGCAGTGACCCGCAGCGGGGAGAGGAAAAACTGTTTTTT. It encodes CASSDPQRGEEKLFF.

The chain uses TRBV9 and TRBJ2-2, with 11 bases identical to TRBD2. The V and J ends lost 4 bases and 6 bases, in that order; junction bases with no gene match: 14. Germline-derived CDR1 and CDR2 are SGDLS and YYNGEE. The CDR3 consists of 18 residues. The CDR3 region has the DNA TGTGCCAGCAGCTCCCCCGGGGTAGCGGGGGGGCTGGCCGGGGAGCTGTTTTTT. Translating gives CASSSPGVAGGLAGELFF.

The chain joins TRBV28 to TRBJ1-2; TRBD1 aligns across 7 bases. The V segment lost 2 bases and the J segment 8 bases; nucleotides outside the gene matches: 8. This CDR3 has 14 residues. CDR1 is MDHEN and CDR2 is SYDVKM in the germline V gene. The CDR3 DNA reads TGTGCCAGCAGTTTAGGGAATCGGGGACAGGGCTACACCTTC. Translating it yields CASSLGNRGQGYTF.

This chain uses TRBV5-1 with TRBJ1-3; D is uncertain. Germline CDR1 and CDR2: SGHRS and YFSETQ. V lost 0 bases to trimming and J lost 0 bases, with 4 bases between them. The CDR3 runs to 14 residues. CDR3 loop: CASSLEHSGNTIYF. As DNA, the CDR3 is TGCGCCAGCAGCTTGGAACACTCTGGAAACACCATATATTTT.

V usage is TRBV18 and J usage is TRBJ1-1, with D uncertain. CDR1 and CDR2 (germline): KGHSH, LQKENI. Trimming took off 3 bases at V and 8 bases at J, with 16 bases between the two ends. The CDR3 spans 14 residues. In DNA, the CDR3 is TGTGCCAGCTCACCGAATCAGCGCTCTAACGAAGCTTTCTTT. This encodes CASSPNQRSNEAFF.

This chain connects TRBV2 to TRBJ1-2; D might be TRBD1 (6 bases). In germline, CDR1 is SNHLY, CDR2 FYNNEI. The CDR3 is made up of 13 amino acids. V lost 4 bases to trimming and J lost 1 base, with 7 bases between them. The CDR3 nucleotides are TGTGCCAGCAGTGTGGACAGTAACTATGGCTACACCTTC. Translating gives CASSVDSNYGYTF. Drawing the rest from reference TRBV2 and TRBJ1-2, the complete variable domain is EPEVTQTPSHQVTQMGQEVILRCVPISNHLYFYWYRQILGQKVEFLVSFYNNEISEKSEIFDDQFSVERPDGSNFTLKIRSTKLEDSAMYFCASSVDSNYGYTFGSGTRLTVV.

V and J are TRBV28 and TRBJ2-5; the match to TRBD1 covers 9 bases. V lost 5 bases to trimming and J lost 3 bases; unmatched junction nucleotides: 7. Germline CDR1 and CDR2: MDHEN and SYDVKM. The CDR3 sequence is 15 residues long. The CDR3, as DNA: TGTGCCAGCAGTACTTTCGGACAGGGGAAAGAGACCCAGTACTTC. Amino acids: CASSTFGQGKETQYF.

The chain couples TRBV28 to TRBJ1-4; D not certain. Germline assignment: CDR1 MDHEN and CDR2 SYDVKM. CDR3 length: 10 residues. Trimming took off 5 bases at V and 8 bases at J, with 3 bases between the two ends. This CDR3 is CASSQEKLFF. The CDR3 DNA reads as TGTGCCAGCAGTCAAGAAAAACTGTTTTTT.

CDR3 DNA sequence: TGTGCTAGTGTTCCGGGGGGGGGACTCAAAGCTTTCTTT. It is translated as CASVPGGGLKAFF. The chain uses TRBV12-5 and TRBJ1-1; D is perhaps TRBD1 (5 bases). Per germline, CDR1 LGHNT and CDR2 FRNRAP. V lost 7 bases to trimming and J lost 9 bases, with 18 bases between them. The CDR3 totals 13 residues.

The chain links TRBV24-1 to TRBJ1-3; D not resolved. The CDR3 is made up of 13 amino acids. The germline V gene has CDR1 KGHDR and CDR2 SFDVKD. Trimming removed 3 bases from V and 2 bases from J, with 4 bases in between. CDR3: CATSDATGNTIYF. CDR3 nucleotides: TGTGCCACCAGTGATGCTACTGGAAACACCATATATTTT.

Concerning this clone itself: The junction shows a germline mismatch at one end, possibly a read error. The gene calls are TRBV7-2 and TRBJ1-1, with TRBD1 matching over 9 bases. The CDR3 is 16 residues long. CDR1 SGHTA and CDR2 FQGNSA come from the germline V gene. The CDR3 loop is CASNLVGSGQGTEAFF. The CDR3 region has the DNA TGTGCCAGCAACTTAGTAGGATCGGGACAGGGCACTGAAGCTTTCTTT.

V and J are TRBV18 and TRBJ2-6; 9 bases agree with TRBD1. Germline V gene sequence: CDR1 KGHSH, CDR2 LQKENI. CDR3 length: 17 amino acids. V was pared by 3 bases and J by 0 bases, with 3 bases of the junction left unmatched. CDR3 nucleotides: TGTGCCAGCTCACCGTGGACAGGGGACTCTGGGGCCAACGTCCTGACTTTC. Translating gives CASSPWTGDSGANVLTF.

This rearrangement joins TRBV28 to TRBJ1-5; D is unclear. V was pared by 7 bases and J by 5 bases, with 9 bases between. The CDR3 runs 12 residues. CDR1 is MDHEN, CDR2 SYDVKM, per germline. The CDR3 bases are TGTGCCAGCATGTCTTCGGATCAGCCCCAGCATTTT. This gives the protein CASMSSDQPQHF.

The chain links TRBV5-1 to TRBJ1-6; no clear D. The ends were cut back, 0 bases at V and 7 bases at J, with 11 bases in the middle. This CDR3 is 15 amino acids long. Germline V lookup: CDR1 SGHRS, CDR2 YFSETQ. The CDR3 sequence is CASSLDSGVNSPLHF. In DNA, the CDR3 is TGCGCCAGCAGCTTGGACTCAGGTGTGAATTCACCCCTCCACTTT.